Below, 7 T cell receptor beta chains from the same sample are listed, as sequenced in a study of cytotoxic CD8 clonotypes in ibrutinib-treated CLL. Method: immunoSEQ multiplex PCR; TCRdb's copy keeps in-frame clones and lacks some. The data contain roughly 150,000 clones, more than 75% of them singletons. This material consisted of PBMCs, taken after 12 months of ibrutinib treatment. The receptor source for this set is a human donor with chronic lymphocytic leukemia.

The V and J genes are TRBV4-3 and TRBJ2-3; 9 bases align to TRBD2. CDR3 length equals 14 residues. Germline-derived CDR1 and CDR2 are LGHNA and YSLEER. With 8 bases clipped from V and 5 bases from J, the junction kept 8 bases outside the gene matches. The CDR3 sequence is CASSLAGEIDTQYF. CDR3 nucleotides: TGCGCCAGCTCGTTAGCGGGAGAGATAGATACGCAGTATTTT.

The chain combines TRBV28 with TRBJ2-7; TRBD2 might be the D (7 bases). Trimming stripped 6 bases from V and 3 bases from J, with 18 bases between. The CDR3 consists of 15 residues. Looked up from germline, CDR1 is MDHEN and CDR2 is SYDVKM. Here the CDR3 reads CASSLGGAGNYEQYF. The CDR3 nucleotides read TGTGCCAGCAGCCTAGGGGGAGCGGGGAACTACGAGCAGTACTTC.

This clone was seen more than once but under ten times. This rearrangement joins TRBV29-1 to TRBJ1-3; no definite D call. Trimming cost V 5 bases and J 4 bases, with 15 bases left between them. There are 14 residues in the CDR3. Germline CDR1 and CDR2: SQVTM and ANQGSEA. CDR3 region: CSVPGPRGGNTIYF. As DNA, the CDR3 is TGCAGCGTTCCTGGCCCTAGAGGGGGAAACACCATATATTTT.

This clone appeared a single time. V gene TRBV7-9 combines with J gene TRBJ2-7; D is uncertain. The germline V gene encodes CDR1 SEHNR and CDR2 FQNEAQ (reference sequence). V shed 5 bases and J shed 0 bases, with 14 bases lying between them. The CDR3 has 15 amino acids. The CDR3 here is CASSPLASSSYEQYF. CDR3 nucleotide sequence: TGTGCCAGCAGCCCCCTGGCGTCGAGCTCCTACGAGCAGTACTTC.

This sequence joins TRBV28 and TRBJ2-1, with TRBD2 matching 8 bases. The V and J ends lost 11 bases and 7 bases, in that order; junction bases with no gene match: 16. This CDR3 spans 15 amino acids. Germline CDR1 is MDHEN and CDR2 is SYDVKM. DNA for the CDR3: TGTGCCGTTTCGAAGAGCGGGAGTCGGGTGAATGAGCAGTTCTTC. Translated: CAVSKSGSRVNEQFF.

This clone was recorded a few times. The chain employs TRBV28 and TRBJ1-2; D possibly corresponds to TRBD1 (5 bases). V lost 4 bases and J lost 8, with 8 bases in between. CDR3 length equals 11 residues. Germline values: CDR1 MDHEN, CDR2 SYDVKM. The CDR3 DNA follows: TGTGCCAGCAGTTGGGGGAGAGGCTACACCTTC. Translation gives CASSWGRGYTF.

This clone showed up just a few times. The V call is TRBV30, the J call TRBJ1-2, with TRBD1 identical over 11 bases. Trimming took 4 bases from V and 7 from J; bases not matched to a gene: 14. Germline V gives CDR1 GTSNPN, CDR2 SVGIG (reference sequence). The CDR3 sequence is 16 residues long. The CDR3 protein is CAWTEAGTGGIGGYTF. The CDR3 DNA sequence: TGTGCCTGGACTGAGGCCGGGACAGGGGGGATCGGTGGCTACACCTTC.